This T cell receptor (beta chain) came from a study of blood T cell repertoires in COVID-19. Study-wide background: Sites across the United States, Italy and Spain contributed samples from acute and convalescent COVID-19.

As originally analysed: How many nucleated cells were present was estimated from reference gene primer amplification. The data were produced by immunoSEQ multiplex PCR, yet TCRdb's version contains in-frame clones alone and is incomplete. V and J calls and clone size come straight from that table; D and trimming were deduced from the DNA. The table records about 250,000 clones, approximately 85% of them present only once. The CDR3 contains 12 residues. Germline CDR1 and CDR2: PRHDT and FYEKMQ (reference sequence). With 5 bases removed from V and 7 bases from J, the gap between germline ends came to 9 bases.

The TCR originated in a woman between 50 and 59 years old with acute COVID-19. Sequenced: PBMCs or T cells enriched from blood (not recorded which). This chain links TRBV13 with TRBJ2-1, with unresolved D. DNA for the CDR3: TGTGCCAGCAGCCGGGTGCAGAATGAGCAGTTCTTC. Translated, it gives CASSRVQNEQFF.